This TCR beta chain was sequenced for a study of CD8 T cells in Susac syndrome. The CDR3 length is 14 residues. The V end was cut by 4 bases, the J end by 5 bases, with 14 bases between. Germline V gene lookup returns CDR1 PRHDT and CDR2 FYEKMQ (reference sequence). With random hexamers, reverse transcription was performed on roughly 0.45 to 1 ug of RNA. TCRdb re-analysed the immunoSEQ multiplex PCR reads in MiXCR, keeping a single row per CDR3 protein. The sample consists of fewer than 80,000 distinct CDR3 sequences, approximately 95% of them appearing once. The sample comprised CD8+ T cells from PBMCs. This chain links TRBV13 with TRBJ1-1, with unresolved D. This sequence was found in a human donor in good health. CDR3 coding DNA: TGTGCCAGCAGCTCCATCGGACGAGCAACTGAAGCTTTCTTT. Translated, it gives CASSSIGRATEAFF.